The text below deals with one T cell receptor (beta chain). This entry belongs to a study of CD8 T cells in Susac syndrome. Germline V gene lookup returns CDR1 SGDLS and CDR2 YYNGEE. The CDR3 has 15 residues. The ends were cut back, 1 base at V and 0 bases at J, with 7 bases in the middle. Blood CD8+ and CD4+ T cells underwent high-throughput TCR beta sequencing. The multiple sclerosis controls consisted of treatment-naive patients with relapsing-remitting disease, either stable or active. Negative magnetic isolation gave CD8+ and CD4+ cells; FACS enriched CD8+ TEMRA. Reverse transcription used roughly 0.5 to 1 ug RNA and random hexamers. TCRdb processed the immunoSEQ multiplex PCR reads anew with MiXCR; each CDR3 protein has one entry. The repertoire holds 150,000 to 200,000 distinct CDR3 sequences, with 94% as singletons.

This TCR was sampled from a human donor with multiple sclerosis. Sequenced sample: CD4+ T cells from PBMCs. The chain employs TRBV9 and TRBJ2-2; D is unresolved. The CDR3 region is CASSVPPANTGELFF. The CDR3 DNA reads as TGTGCCAGCAGCGTACCTCCCGCGAACACCGGGGAGCTGTTTTTT.